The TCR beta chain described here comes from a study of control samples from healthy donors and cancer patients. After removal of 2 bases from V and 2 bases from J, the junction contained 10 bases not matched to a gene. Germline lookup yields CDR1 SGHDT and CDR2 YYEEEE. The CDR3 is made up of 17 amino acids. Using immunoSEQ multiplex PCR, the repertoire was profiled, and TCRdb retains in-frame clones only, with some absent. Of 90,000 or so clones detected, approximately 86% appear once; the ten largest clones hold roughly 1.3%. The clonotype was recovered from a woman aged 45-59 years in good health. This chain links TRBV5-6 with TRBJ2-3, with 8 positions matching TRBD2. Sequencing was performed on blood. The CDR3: CASSFLGGGTSTDTQYF. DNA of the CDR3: TGTGCCAGCAGCTTCCTCGGCGGGGGGACTTCCACAGATACGCAGTATTTT. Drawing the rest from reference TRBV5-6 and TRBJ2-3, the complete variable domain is DAGVTQSPTHLIKTRGQQVTLRCSPKSGHDTVSWYQQALGQGPQFIFQYYEEEERQRGNFPDRFSGHQFPNYSSELNVNALLLGDSALYLCASSFLGGGTSTDTQYFGPGTRLTVL.